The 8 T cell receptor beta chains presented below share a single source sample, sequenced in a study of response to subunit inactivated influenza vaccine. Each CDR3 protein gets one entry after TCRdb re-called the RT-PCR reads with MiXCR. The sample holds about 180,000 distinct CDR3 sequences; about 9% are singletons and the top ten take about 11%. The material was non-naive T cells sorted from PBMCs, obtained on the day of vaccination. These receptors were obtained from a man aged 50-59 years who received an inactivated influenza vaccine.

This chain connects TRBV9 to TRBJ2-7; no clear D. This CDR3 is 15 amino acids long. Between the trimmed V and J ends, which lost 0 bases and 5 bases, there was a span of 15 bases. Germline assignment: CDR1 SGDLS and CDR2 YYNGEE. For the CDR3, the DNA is TGTGCCAGCAGCGTAGGGGGAATTAATGTCAACGAGCAGTACTTC. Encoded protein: CASSVGGINVNEQYF. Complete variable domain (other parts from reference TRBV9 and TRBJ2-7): DSGVTQTPKHLITATGQRVTLRCSPRSGDLSVYWYQQSLDQGLQFLIQYYNGEERAKGNILERFSAQQFPDLHSELNLSSLELGDSALYFCASSVGGINVNEQYFGPGTRLTVT.

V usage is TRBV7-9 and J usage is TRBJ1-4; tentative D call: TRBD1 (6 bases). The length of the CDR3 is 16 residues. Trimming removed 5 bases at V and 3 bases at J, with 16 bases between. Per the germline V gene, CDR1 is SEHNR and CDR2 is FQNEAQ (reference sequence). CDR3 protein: CASSPQGMRSNEKLFF. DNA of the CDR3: TGTGCCAGCAGCCCGCAGGGGATGAGGTCTAATGAAAAACTGTTTTTT.

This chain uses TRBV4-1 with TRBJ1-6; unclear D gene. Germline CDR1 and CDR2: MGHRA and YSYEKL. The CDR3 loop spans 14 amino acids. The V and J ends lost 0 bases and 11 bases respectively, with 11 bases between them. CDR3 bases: TGCGCCAGCAGCCAAGAGATAAACGAAGCACCCCTCCACTTT. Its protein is CASSQEINEAPLHF.

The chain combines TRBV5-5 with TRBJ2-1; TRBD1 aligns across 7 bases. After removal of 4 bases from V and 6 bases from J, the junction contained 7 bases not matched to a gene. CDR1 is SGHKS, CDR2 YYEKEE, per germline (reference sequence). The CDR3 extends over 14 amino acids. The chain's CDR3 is CASSVSDRSNEQFF. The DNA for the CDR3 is TGTGCCAGCAGCGTCTCGGACAGGTCCAATGAGCAGTTCTTC.

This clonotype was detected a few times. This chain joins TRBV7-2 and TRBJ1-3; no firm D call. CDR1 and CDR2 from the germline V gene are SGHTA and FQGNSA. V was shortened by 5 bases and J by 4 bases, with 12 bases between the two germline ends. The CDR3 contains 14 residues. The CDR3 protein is CASSPPSAGNTIYF. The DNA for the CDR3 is TGTGCCAGCAGCCCCCCGTCGGCGGGAAACACCATATATTTT.

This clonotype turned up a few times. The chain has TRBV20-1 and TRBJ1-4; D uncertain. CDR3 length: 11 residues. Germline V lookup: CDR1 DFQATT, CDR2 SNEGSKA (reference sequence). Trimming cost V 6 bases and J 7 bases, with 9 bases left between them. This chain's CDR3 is CSAGVTEKLFF. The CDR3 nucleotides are TGCAGTGCCGGGGTAACTGAAAAACTGTTTTTT.

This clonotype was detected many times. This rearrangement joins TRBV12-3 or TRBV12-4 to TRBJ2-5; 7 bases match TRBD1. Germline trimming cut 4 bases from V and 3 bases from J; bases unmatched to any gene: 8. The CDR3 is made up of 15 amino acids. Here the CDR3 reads CASSSRQGIKETQYF. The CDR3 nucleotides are TGTGCCAGCAGTTCCCGACAGGGAATAAAAGAGACCCAGTACTTC.

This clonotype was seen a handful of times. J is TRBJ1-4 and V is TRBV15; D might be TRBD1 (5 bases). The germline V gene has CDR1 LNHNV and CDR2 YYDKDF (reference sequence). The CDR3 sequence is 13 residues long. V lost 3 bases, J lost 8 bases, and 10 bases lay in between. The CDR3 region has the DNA TGTGCCACCAGCAGCTGGGGGAACGAAAAACTGTTTTTT. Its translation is CATSSWGNEKLFF.